Below, 14 T cell receptor beta chains from the same sample are listed, as sequenced in a study of shared clonotypes between healthy human individuals. Produced via immunoSEQ multiplex PCR; TCRdb's table is partial and in-frame only. The profile covers roughly 2 million clones, with 85% to 95% appearing a single time and about 0.13% taken by the ten largest. The sequencing sample was made of naive CD4+ T cells sorted from blood. Subset here: CD45RA+ positively selected. The source is a man younger than 30 in good health.

This chain uses TRBV6-6 with TRBJ1-6; 10 positions agree with TRBD1. The CDR3 spans 14 residues. Germline V lookup: CDR1 MNHNY, CDR2 SVGAGI (reference sequence). Trimming removed 4 bases from V and 8 bases from J; junction bases left unmatched: 2. CDR3: CASSLTGGDSPLHF. DNA of the CDR3: TGTGCCAGCAGTTTGACAGGGGGCGATTCACCCCTCCACTTT.

The CDR3 DNA reads as TGCGCCACCAGGGGGCAGGAGAACACTGAAGCTTTCTTT. It encodes CATRGQENTEAFF. The chain recombines TRBV10-2 with TRBJ1-1, with TRBD1 matching over 8 bases. Looked up from germline, CDR1 is WSHSY and CDR2 is SAAADI. V lost 10 bases and J lost 1; bases outside the gene matches: 5. This CDR3 contains 13 residues.

This chain uses TRBV5-1 with TRBJ2-2, with D possibly TRBD1 on 7 matching bases. Trimming took off 3 bases at V and 5 bases at J, with 23 bases between the two ends. The CDR3 is made up of 18 amino acids. Germline V gene data show CDR1 as SGHRS and CDR2 as YFSETQ. CDR3: CASSSTSQGKGGTGELFF. The CDR3 coding sequence is TGCGCCAGCAGCTCGACCTCACAGGGGAAGGGAGGAACCGGGGAGCTGTTTTTT.

Comments on this clone: This sample includes further DNA sequences coding for the same CDR3. V is TRBV11-2 and J is TRBJ1-3; D remains unclear. V lost 1 base to trimming and J lost 3 bases, with 7 bases between them. This CDR3 is built from 14 residues. Germline loops: CDR1 SGHAT, CDR2 FQNNGV. The CDR3 DNA follows: TGTGCCAGCAGCTTAGGGGTCAGTGGAAACACCATATATTTT. Translating gives CASSLGVSGNTIYF.

V is TRBV7-9 and J is TRBJ2-4; TRBD2 matches at 8 bases. Germline loops: CDR1 SEHNR, CDR2 FQNEAQ (reference sequence). V was pared by 5 bases and J by 5 bases, with 5 bases of the junction left unmatched. CDR3 length: 14 residues. The CDR3: CASSRSGAENIQYF. The CDR3, as DNA: TGTGCCAGCAGCCGTAGCGGGGCAGAAAACATTCAGTACTTC. The full variable domain, with the rest looked up from reference TRBV7-9 and TRBJ2-4, is DTGVSQNPRHKITKRGQNVTFRCDPISEHNRLYWYRQTLGQGPEFLTYFQNEAQLEKSRLLSDRFSAERPKGSFSTLEIQRTEQGDSAMYLCASSRSGAENIQYFGAGTRLSVL.

This clone showed up just once. The chain links TRBV19 to TRBJ2-5, with D possibly being TRBD1 (6 bases). CDR1 and CDR2 (germline): LNHDA, SQIVND (reference sequence). The CDR3 is 16 residues long. V was clipped by 6 bases and J by 0 bases, with 17 bases between them. Written as DNA, the CDR3 is TGTGCCAGTAGACGTACGGGACAAACATACCAAGAGACCCAGTACTTC. It specifies CASRRTGQTYQETQYF.

The V gene is TRBV7-2, the J gene TRBJ2-3, with 11 bases matching TRBD1. Germline lookup yields CDR1 SGHTA and CDR2 FQGNSA. This CDR3 is 16 amino acids long. The ends lost 5 bases at V and 3 bases at J; junction bases unmatched: 7. The chain's CDR3 is CASSQGGQGGTDTQYF. The CDR3 DNA reads as TGTGCCAGCAGCCAAGGGGGACAGGGGGGAACAGATACGCAGTATTTT. The variable domain in full, with the rest retrieved from reference TRBV7-2 and TRBJ2-3, is GAGVSQSPSNKVTEKGKDVELRCDPISGHTALYWYRQSLGQGLEFLIYFQGNSAPDKSGLPSDRFSAERTGGSVSTLTIQRTQQEDSAVYLCASSQGGQGGTDTQYFGPGTRLTVL.

The chain joins TRBV4-1 to TRBJ2-1, with a weak D call TRBD2 (6 bases). Per the germline V gene, CDR1 is MGHRA and CDR2 is YSYEKL. CDR3 length: 17 amino acids. V lost 4 bases and J 0 bases, leaving 16 bases between the germline ends. CDR3 sequence reads: CASSRELGRDSYNEQFF. The CDR3 DNA sequence: TGCGCCAGCAGCCGAGAGTTGGGGCGGGACTCCTACAATGAGCAGTTCTTC.

This chain uses TRBV29-1 with TRBJ2-7, with D maybe TRBD1 (5 bases). This CDR3 has 14 residues. Germline-derived CDR1 and CDR2 are SQVTM and ANQGSEA. Trimming left V 6 bases short and J 4 bases short, with 19 bases between. The CDR3: CSVAPRVPTYEQYF. In nucleotides, the CDR3 is TGCAGCGTCGCCCCCAGGGTTCCGACATACGAGCAGTACTTC.

The chain couples TRBV4-2 to TRBJ2-3, with D possibly matching TRBD1 (7 bases). The CDR3 is 18 amino acids. V lost 0 bases and J lost 4, with 20 bases in between. Germline values: CDR1 LGHNA, CDR2 YNFKEQ. This CDR3 is CASSQDGQTGRLADTQYF. The CDR3 DNA reads as TGTGCCAGCAGCCAAGATGGACAGACAGGGAGGTTGGCAGATACGCAGTATTTT.

The chain is built from TRBV5-6 and TRBJ2-7; TRBD1 aligns across 8 bases. CDR1 and CDR2 (germline): SGHDT, YYEEEE. The CDR3 runs 14 residues. V shed 3 bases, J shed 3 bases, and the junction held 5 bases outside the gene matches. CDR3 in DNA: TGTGCCAGCAGCTCCGGACAGGGCCACTACGAGCAGTACTTC. Its protein product is CASSSGQGHYEQYF.

The gene calls are TRBV11-2 and TRBJ2-5; 9 bases fit TRBD2. Germline values: CDR1 SGHAT, CDR2 FQNNGV. CDR3 length equals 14 residues. The J segment lost 7 bases and the V segment lost 3 bases, leaving 6 bases of the junction unmatched. As DNA, the CDR3 is TGTGCCAGCAGCTTTCTAGCGGGATCGGGGACCCAGTACTTC. Translation gives CASSFLAGSGTQYF.

The genes are TRBV5-1 and TRBJ2-5, with a possible D match to TRBD2 (5 bases). The V gene's germline CDR1 is SGHRS and CDR2 YFSETQ. This CDR3 spans 15 amino acids. Trimming took off 3 bases at V and 2 bases at J, with 14 bases between the two ends. The CDR3 DNA follows: TGCGCCAGCAGCTCCCAAACTAGTGCGCAAGAGACCCAGTACTTC. It specifies CASSSQTSAQETQYF.

The chain has TRBV4-1 and TRBJ1-2, with 12 bases identical to TRBD1. V gave up 3 bases and J gave up 4 bases; unmatched junction bases: 3. This CDR3 has 15 residues. Germline V gene data show CDR1 as MGHRA and CDR2 as YSYEKL. Written as DNA, the CDR3 is TGCGCCAGCAGCCAGGGACAGGGGGCTTTCTATGGCTACACCTTC. Protein: CASSQGQGAFYGYTF.